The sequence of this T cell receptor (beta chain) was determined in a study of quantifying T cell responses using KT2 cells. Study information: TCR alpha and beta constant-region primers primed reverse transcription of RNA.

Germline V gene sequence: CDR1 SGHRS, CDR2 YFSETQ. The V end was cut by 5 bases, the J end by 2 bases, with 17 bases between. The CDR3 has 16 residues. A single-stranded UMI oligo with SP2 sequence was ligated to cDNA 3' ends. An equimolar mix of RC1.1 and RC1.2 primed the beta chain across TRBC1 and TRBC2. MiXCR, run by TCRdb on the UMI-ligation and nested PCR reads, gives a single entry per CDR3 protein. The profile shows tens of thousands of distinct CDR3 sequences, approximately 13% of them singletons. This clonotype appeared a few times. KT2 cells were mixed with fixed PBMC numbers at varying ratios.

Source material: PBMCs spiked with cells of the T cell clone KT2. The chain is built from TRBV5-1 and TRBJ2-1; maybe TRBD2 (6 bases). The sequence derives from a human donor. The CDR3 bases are TGCGCCAGCAGTCCTCCGGGACTTTCGCCCTACAATGAGCAGTTCTTC. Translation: CASSPPGLSPYNEQFF.